The sequence of this T cell receptor (beta chain) was determined in a study of T cell repertoires in cytomegalovirus infection. Per the germline V gene, CDR1 is DFQATT and CDR2 is SNEGSKA (reference sequence). The CDR3 is 18 residues long. V lost 1 base, J lost 8 bases, and 15 bases stayed unmatched. About this clonotype itself: The antigen is not known.

TCRdb reprocessed the reads via MiXCR and lists one record per CDR3 protein. The profile covers approximately 910,000 distinct CDR3 sequences, with about a third appearing a single time and around an eighth taken by the ten largest. The specimen was cultured CD8+ T cells from PBMCs, collected from culture after CMV antigen stimulation. This chain links TRBV20-1 with TRBJ2-2, with 11 bases aligning to TRBD2. The clonotype was recovered from a human donor in good health (CMV status not recorded). Some clones in this sample may be carry-over from other donors' samples. The CDR3 sequence: CSARARGTSGYSLGELFF. The CDR3 nucleotides read TGCAGTGCTAGAGCCCGAGGGACTAGCGGCTATTCGTTGGGGGAGCTGTTTTTT.